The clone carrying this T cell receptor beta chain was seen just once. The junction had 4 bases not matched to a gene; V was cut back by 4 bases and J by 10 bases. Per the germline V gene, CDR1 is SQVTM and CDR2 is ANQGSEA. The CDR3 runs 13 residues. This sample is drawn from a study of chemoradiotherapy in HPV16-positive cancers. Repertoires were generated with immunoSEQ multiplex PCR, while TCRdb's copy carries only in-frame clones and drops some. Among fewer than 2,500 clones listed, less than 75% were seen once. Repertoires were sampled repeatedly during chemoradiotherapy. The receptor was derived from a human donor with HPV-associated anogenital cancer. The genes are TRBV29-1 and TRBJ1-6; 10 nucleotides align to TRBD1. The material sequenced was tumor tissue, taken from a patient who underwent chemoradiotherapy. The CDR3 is CSVVLGQGSPLHF. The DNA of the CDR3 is TGCAGCGTTGTTTTGGGACAGGGGTCACCCCTCCACTTT.